Listed below are T cell receptor beta chains from one sample, sequenced in a study of neurological immune-mediated disorders. TCRdb recomputed calls from the 5' RACE reads with MiXCR, one row per CDR3 protein. This sample has 45,000 to 50,000 distinct CDR3 sequences, with approximately 3% found just once. Sequencing was carried out using PBMCs. Receptors were obtained from a woman aged 45 to 65 with multiple sclerosis. CDR3s include the opening cysteine and the closing phenylalanine or tryptophan. A D gene is named only where the DNA matches it firmly. Size tells how often a clone was seen, or its class if it is expanded.

>TRBJ1-1|TRBV5-1|many|TRBD1
TGCGCCAGCAGCTTGGGGTACAGGGGGCCTAAAGGAATGAACACTGAAGCTTTCTTT
CASSLGYRGPKGMNTEAFF
>TRBJ2-3|TRBV6-5|many|NA
TGTGCCAGTGCTCGAGGGTCAGTTGCTATAGATACGCAGTATTTT
CASARGSVAIDTQYF
>TRBJ2-7|TRBV5-1|many|TRBD1
TGCGCCAGCAGCATGGGACAGGAGTACGAGCAGTACTTC
CASSMGQEYEQYF
>TRBJ2-1|TRBV20-1|many|NA
TGCAGTGCACCCACTAGGGACTCCTACAATGAGCAGTTCTTC
CSAPTRDSYNEQFF
>TRBJ2-3|TRBV29-1|many|NA
TGCAGCGTTGGATTAGGGGTCCTAGAAGATACGCAGTATTTT
CSVGLGVLEDTQYF
>TRBJ2-7|TRBV7-9|many|TRBD2
TGTGCCAGCAGCCGACTAGCGGGATATGGCGAGCAGTACTTC
CASSRLAGYGEQYF
>TRBJ2-5|TRBV5-1|many|TRBD2
TGCGCCAGCAGCTTGGTTTCAGCGGGGGGGCCAGAGACCCAGTACTTC
CASSLVSAGGPETQYF
>TRBJ1-4|TRBV15|many|NA
TGTGCCACCAGCAGAGATCGCGATGAAAAACTGTTTTTT
CATSRDRDEKLFF
>TRBJ1-1|TRBV20-1|many|NA
TGCAGTGCTACAGATGTTTCGGGAGGGCCTGAAGCTTTCTTT
CSATDVSGGPEAFF
>TRBJ2-5|TRBV20-1|many|TRBD1
TGCAGTGCGCTCGGGACAGGGTTATCGAGGTACCTGGAAGAGACCCAGTACTTC
CSALGTGLSRYLEETQYF
>TRBJ2-7|TRBV20-1|many|TRBD1
TGCAGTGCTGGGGACAGGGGAGGGGAGCAGTACTTC
CSAGDRGGEQYF
>TRBJ2-1|TRBV20-1|many|TRBD1
TGCAGTGCTAGAGATCCAGGGGGCTACTACAATGAGCAGTTCTTC
CSARDPGGYYNEQFF
>TRBJ2-3|TRBV20-1|many|NA
TGCAGTGCCGATACTCCAAATCTATTGGGCACAGATACGCAGTATTTT
CSADTPNLLGTDTQYF
>TRBJ2-3|TRBV5-1|many|NA
TGCGCCAGTCGAACGGGGAGCACAGATACGCAGTATTTT
CASRTGSTDTQYF
>TRBJ1-1|TRBV29-1|few|NA
TGCAGCGTTGAATCGGGGGGCACTGAAGCTTTCTTT
CSVESGGTEAFF
>TRBJ2-1|TRBV7-9|many|NA
TGTGCCAGCAGCTCCCGGCCAGGGATCTCCTACAATGAGCAGTTCTTC
CASSSRPGISYNEQFF
>TRBJ1-5|TRBV2|many|NA
TGTGCCAGCAAGCGGGACAACAATCAGCCCCAGCATTTT
CASKRDNNQPQHF
>TRBJ2-5|TRBV10-3|many|TRBD2
TGTGCCATCGGACGACTAGCGGGGCAACAAGAGACCCAGTACTTC
CAIGRLAGQQETQYF
>TRBJ1-1|TRBV12-3/TRBV12-4|many|TRBD1
TGTGCCAGCAGTTCCGGGACAGGGATTAACACTGAAGCTTTCTTT
CASSSGTGINTEAFF
>TRBJ2-3|TRBV6-4|many|NA
TGTGCCAGCAGTGTAACGATCACAGATACGCAGTATTTT
CASSVTITDTQYF
>TRBJ2-7|TRBV6-5|many|TRBD2
TGTGCCAGCAGTCAAATATCCGACATACTAGCGGGGGTTAGCTACGAGCAGTACTTC
CASSQISDILAGVSYEQYF
>TRBJ2-3|TRBV20-1|many|NA
TGCAGTGCTAGAGGTCCCTGGATTGGCACAGATACGCAGTATTTT
CSARGPWIGTDTQYF
>TRBJ1-1|TRBV20-1|many|TRBD1
TGCAGTGCTGATAACAGGGGGCAAGCCACTGAAGCTTTCTTT
CSADNRGQATEAFF
>TRBJ2-7|TRBV7-2|many|NA
TGTGCCAGCAGCTTCCAGGGAGCTGCCTACGAGCAGTACTTC
CASSFQGAAYEQYF
>TRBJ1-2|TRBV6-6|many|TRBD1
TGTGCCAGCAGCCGCGGTGTAGGGACAGGGCCAAACTATGGCTACACCTTC
CASSRGVGTGPNYGYTF
>TRBJ2-3|TRBV20-1|many|NA
TGCAGTGCTAGAAAACCCGGGACCCAGCTATATTTT
CSARKPGTQLYF
>TRBJ1-4|TRBV7-9|many|NA
TGTGCCAGCAGCTTAGGGAAACGGGAAACTAATGAAAAACTGTTTTTT
CASSLGKRETNEKLFF
>TRBJ2-7|TRBV3-1|many|TRBD1
TGTGCCAGCAGCCTGGGGGTCAGGGGGAACGAGCAGTACTTC
CASSLGVRGNEQYF
>TRBJ2-6|TRBV5-1|many|NA
TGCGCCAGCAGCTTTGGGACCTCTGGGGCCAACGTCCTGACTTTC
CASSFGTSGANVLTF
>TRBJ2-3|TRBV5-5|many|NA
TGTGCCAGCAGCGTGTCGGGGGCAGATACGCAGTATTTT
CASSVSGADTQYF
>TRBJ2-3|TRBV5-1|many|NA
TGCGCCAGCAGCTTGGGGGCCAAGTCAGATACGCAGTATTTT
CASSLGAKSDTQYF